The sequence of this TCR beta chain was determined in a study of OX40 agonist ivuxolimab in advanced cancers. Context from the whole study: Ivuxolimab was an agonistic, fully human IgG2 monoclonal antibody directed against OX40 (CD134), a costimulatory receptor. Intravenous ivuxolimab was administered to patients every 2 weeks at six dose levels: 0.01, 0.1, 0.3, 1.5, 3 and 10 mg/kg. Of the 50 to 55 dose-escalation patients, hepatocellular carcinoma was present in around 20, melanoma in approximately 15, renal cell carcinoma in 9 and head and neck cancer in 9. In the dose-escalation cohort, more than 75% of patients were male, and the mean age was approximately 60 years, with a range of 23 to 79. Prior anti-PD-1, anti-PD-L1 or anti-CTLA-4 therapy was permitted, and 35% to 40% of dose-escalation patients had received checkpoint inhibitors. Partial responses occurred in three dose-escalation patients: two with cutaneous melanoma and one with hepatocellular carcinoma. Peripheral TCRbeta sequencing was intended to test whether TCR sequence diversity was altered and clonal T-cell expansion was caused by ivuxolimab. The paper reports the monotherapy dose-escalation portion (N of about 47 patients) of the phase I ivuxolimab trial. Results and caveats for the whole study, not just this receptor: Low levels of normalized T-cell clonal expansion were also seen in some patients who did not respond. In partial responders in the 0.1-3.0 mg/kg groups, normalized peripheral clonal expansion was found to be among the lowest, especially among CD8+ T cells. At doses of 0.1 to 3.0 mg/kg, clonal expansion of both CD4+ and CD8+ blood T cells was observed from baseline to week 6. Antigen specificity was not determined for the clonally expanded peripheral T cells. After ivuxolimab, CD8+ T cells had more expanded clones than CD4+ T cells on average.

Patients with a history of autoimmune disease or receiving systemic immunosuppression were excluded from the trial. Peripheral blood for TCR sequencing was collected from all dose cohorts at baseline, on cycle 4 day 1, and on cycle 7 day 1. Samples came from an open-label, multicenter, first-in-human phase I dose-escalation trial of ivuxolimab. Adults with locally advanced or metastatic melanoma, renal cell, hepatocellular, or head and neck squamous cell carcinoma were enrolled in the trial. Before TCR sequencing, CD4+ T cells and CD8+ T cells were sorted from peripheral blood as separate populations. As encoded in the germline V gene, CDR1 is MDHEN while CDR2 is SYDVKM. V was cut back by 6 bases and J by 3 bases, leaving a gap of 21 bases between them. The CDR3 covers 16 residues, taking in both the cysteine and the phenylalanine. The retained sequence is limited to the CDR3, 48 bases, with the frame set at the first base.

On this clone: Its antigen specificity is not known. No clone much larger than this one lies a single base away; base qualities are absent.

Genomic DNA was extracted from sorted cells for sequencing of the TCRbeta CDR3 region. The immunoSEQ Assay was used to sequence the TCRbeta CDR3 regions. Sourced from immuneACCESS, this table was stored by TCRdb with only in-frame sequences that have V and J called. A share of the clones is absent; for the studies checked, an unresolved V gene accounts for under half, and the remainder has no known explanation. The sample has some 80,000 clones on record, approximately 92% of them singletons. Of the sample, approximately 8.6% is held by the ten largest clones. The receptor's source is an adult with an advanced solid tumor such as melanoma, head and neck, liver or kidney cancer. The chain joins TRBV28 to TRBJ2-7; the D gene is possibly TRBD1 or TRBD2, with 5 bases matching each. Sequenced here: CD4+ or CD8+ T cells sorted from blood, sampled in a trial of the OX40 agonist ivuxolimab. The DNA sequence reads TGTGCCAGCAGCTACCAGGAAGGACACGCGGGCTACGAGCAGTACTTC. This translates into CASSYQEGHAGYEQYF.